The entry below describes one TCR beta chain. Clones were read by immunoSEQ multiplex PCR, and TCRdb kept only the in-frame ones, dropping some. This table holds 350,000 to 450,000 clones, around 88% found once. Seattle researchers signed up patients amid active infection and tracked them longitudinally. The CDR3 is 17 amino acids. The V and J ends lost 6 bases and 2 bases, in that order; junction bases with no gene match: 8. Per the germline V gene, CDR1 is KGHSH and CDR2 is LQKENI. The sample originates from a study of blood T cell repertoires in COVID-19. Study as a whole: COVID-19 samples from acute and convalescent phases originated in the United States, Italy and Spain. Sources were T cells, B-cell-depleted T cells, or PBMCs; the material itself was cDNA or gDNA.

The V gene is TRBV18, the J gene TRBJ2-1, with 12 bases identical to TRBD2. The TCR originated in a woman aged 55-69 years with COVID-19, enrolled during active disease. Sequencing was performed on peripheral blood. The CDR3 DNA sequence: TGTGCCAGCTCGCTTTATCTAGCGGGGGGGGCCTACAATGAGCAGTTCTTC. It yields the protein CASSLYLAGGAYNEQFF.